These 30 T cell receptor beta chains came from one sample sequenced in a study of OX40 agonist ivuxolimab in advanced cancers. The table came from immunoSEQ multiplex PCR; TCRdb's copy has only in-frame clones and leaves some out. The data show tens of thousands of clones, around 93% seen once. The sample was CD4+ or CD8+ T cells sorted from blood, taken in a trial of the OX40 agonist ivuxolimab. The receptors were sampled from an adult with an advanced solid tumor such as melanoma, head and neck, liver or kidney cancer.

The rearrangement uses TRBV7-9 and TRBJ2-7; possibly TRBD1 or TRBD2 for D (5 bases each). The germline V gene has CDR1 SEHNR and CDR2 FQNEAQ (reference sequence). Deletions cut 5 bases from V and 0 bases from J, with 17 bases between. The CDR3 extends over 16 amino acids. The CDR3 sequence: CASSQFTGRGSYEQYF. The DNA for the CDR3 is TGTGCCAGCAGCCAGTTTACAGGTCGGGGCTCCTACGAGCAGTACTTC.

This chain connects TRBV7-9 to TRBJ1-1; D is undetermined. With 6 bases removed from V and 6 bases from J, the gap between germline ends came to 14 bases. The CDR3 length is 13 residues. CDR1 and CDR2 from the germline V gene are SEHNR and FQNEAQ (reference sequence). The CDR3 DNA reads as TGTGCCAGCAGACTCGACGGGCACGCTGAAGCTTTCTTT. Translating it yields CASRLDGHAEAFF.

CDR3 coding DNA: TGTGCCAGCAGCCCCCGACAGGGGAGGTATGGCTACACCTTC. Protein sequence: CASSPRQGRYGYTF. The V gene is TRBV11-2, the J gene TRBJ1-2; 8 nucleotides line up with TRBD1. J lost 5 bases, V lost 5 bases, and 7 bases had no gene match. CDR3 size: 14 residues. Germline CDR1 and CDR2: SGHAT and FQNNGV.

The chain joins TRBV28 to TRBJ2-1; D tentatively fits TRBD1 or TRBD2 (5 bases each). Germline CDR1 MDHEN, CDR2 SYDVKM. V was shortened by 8 bases and J by 5 bases, with 16 bases between the two germline ends. This CDR3 spans 14 amino acids. The CDR3 loop reads CASGGPRSHNEQFF. DNA of the CDR3: TGTGCCAGCGGGGGACCGAGATCCCACAATGAGCAGTTCTTC.

This chain links TRBV10-3 with TRBJ2-4; D could derive from TRBD1 or TRBD2 (5 bases each). The CDR3 is 16 amino acids. V lost 0 bases, J lost 5 bases, and 14 bases lay in between. CDR1 is ENHRY and CDR2 is SYGVKD in the germline V gene. CDR3 DNA: TGTGCCATCAGTGAGTCGGGACGGCTACCAGAAAACATTCAGTACTTC. It encodes CAISESGRLPENIQYF.

The CDR3 bases are TGTGCCAGCAGTGTTCGACTAGCGGGTAAACACGAGCAGTACTTC. Translation: CASSVRLAGKHEQYF. The rearrangement joins TRBV28 to TRBJ2-7; TRBD2 matches 10 bases. Germline assignment: CDR1 MDHEN and CDR2 SYDVKM. CDR3 size: 15 residues. Trimming removed 5 bases from V and 5 bases from J; junction bases left unmatched: 9. The variable domain in full, with the rest retrieved from reference TRBV28 and TRBJ2-7, is DVKVTQSSRYLVKRTGEKVFLECVQDMDHENMFWYRQDPGLGLRLIYFSYDVKMKEKGDIPEGYSVSREKKERFSLILESASTNQTSMYLCASSVRLAGKHEQYFGPGTRLTVT.

The genes are TRBV7-9 and TRBJ1-2; D gene uncertain. CDR3 length: 12 amino acids. Germline V gives CDR1 SEHNR, CDR2 FQNEAQ (reference sequence). V was trimmed by 5 bases and J by 3 bases, leaving 7 bases between them. The DNA for the CDR3 is TGTGCCAGCAGCCCTCATGACTATGGCTACACCTTC. Protein sequence: CASSPHDYGYTF.

This clone was seen once. The rearrangement joins TRBV4-3 to TRBJ2-3; D may be TRBD2 (6 bases). CDR1 LGHNA and CDR2 YSLEER come from the germline V gene. This CDR3 comprises 16 residues. Trimming took 0 bases from V and 1 from J, leaving 11 bases between them. CDR3 region: CASSQEPGDRTDTQYF. The CDR3 DNA follows: TGCGCCAGCAGCCAAGAGCCGGGGGACCGCACAGATACGCAGTATTTT.

The chain has TRBV6-6 and TRBJ1-1; D gene ambiguous. The V gene lost 7 bases and the J gene lost 14 bases, with 20 bases spanning the gap. The CDR3 is 12 residues long. Germline CDR1 reads MNHNY; CDR2 reads SVGAGI (reference sequence). The CDR3 bases are TGTGCCAGCACCCAGGACCTTAGGGTAAAGTTCTTT. Protein sequence: CASTQDLRVKFF.

The V and J genes are TRBV9 and TRBJ1-4; a weak D match, TRBD1 (6 bases). Trimming shortened V by 0 bases and J by 4 bases, and 10 bases separated the two germline ends. Germline CDR1 SGDLS, CDR2 YYNGEE. This CDR3 region has 15 residues. The CDR3 DNA reads TGTGCCAGCAGCGTAGAGGACAGCGGTAATGAAAAACTGTTTTTT. This translates into CASSVEDSGNEKLFF.

The rearrangement joins TRBV4-2 to TRBJ2-1, with 11 bases matching TRBD2. This CDR3 is built from 16 residues. The V segment lost 3 bases and the J segment 6 bases; nucleotides outside the gene matches: 7. Germline CDR1 and CDR2: LGHNA and YNFKEQ. CDR3 sequence: CASSQRTSGPGNEQFF. CDR3 nucleotide sequence: TGTGCCAGCAGCCAGAGGACTAGCGGGCCAGGCAATGAGCAGTTCTTC.

V gene TRBV7-2 combines with J gene TRBJ1-3; no clear D gene. V lost 3 bases, J lost 4 bases, and 10 bases lay in between. This CDR3 region has 14 residues. Germline V gives CDR1 SGHTA, CDR2 FQGNSA. The CDR3 bases are TGTGCCAGCAGCTTTCTCGGAACCGGAAACACCATATATTTT. Its translation is CASSFLGTGNTIYF. Together with reference TRBV7-2 and TRBJ1-3, the CDR3 gives the full variable domain: GAGVSQSPSNKVTEKGKDVELRCDPISGHTALYWYRQSLGQGLEFLIYFQGNSAPDKSGLPSDRFSAERTGGSVSTLTIQRTQQEDSAVYLCASSFLGTGNTIYFGEGSWLTVV.

The chain links TRBV9 to TRBJ2-1; no reliable D call. V dropped 0 bases and J dropped 4 bases, with 14 bases sitting between them. The CDR3 runs 16 residues. Germline V CDR1 and CDR2: SGDLS, YYNGEE. CDR3 DNA sequence: TGTGCCAGCAGCGTAGATCCCAATCCCCTATACAATGAGCAGTTCTTC. Residues: CASSVDPNPLYNEQFF.

This clone has just one count. This chain uses TRBV7-9 with TRBJ2-1; 7 nucleotides align to TRBD2. The CDR3 totals 15 residues. The germline CDR1 and CDR2 sequences are SEHNR and FQNEAQ (reference sequence). The J segment lost 8 bases and the V segment lost 1 base, leaving 8 bases of the junction unmatched. The CDR3 nucleotides are TGTGCCAGCAGCTTAGAAGCGGGGCCTGCGGATGAGCAGTTCTTC. Translated: CASSLEAGPADEQFF.

The table lists this clone with a count of one. The chain has TRBV29-1 and TRBJ1-1; D is undetermined. CDR1 and CDR2 (germline): SQVTM, ANQGSEA. The V end was cut by 3 bases, the J end by 7 bases, with 9 bases between. The CDR3 contains 11 residues. In nucleotides, the CDR3 is TGCAGCGTTGAGTTGCTGGGTGAAGCTTTCTTT. Amino acid sequence: CSVELLGEAFF. The whole variable domain, remainder taken from reference TRBV29-1 and TRBJ1-1, is SAVISQKPSRDICQRGTSLTIQCQVDSQVTMMFWYRQQPGQSLTLIATANQGSEATYESGFVIDKFPISRPNLTFSTLTVSNMSPEDSSIYLCSVELLGEAFFGQGTRLTVV.

This clone has only one observation. The genes are TRBV28 and TRBJ1-1; the D gene is possibly TRBD1 (5 bases). CDR1 MDHEN and CDR2 SYDVKM come from the germline V gene. Trimming pared 3 bases from V and 1 base from J, leaving 15 bases between. This CDR3 has 16 residues. The chain's CDR3 is CASSFRVSPGNTEAFF. CDR3 bases: TGTGCCAGCAGTTTCAGGGTTTCCCCTGGGAACACTGAAGCTTTCTTT.

The chain links TRBV11-2 to TRBJ2-1, with D tentatively TRBD1 (6 bases). CDR1 and CDR2 (germline): SGHAT, FQNNGV. Deletions cut 0 bases from V and 8 bases from J, with 14 bases between. This CDR3 is 15 amino acids long. For the CDR3, the DNA is TGTGCCAGCAGCTTAGATACAGGGATAATCCATGAGCAGTTCTTC. Its translation is CASSLDTGIIHEQFF.

The V gene is TRBV11-2, the J gene TRBJ2-3, with D perhaps matching TRBD1 or TRBD2 (6 bases each). Trimming shortened V by 4 bases and J by 4 bases, and 15 bases separated the two germline ends. The CDR3 has 15 amino acids. Germline assignment: CDR1 SGHAT and CDR2 FQNNGV. As DNA, the CDR3 is TGTGCCAGCAGCTGGGGGGCGAGCTCTCCAGATACGCAGTATTTT. Translating it yields CASSWGASSPDTQYF.

The CDR3 DNA sequence: TGTGCCAGTAGGCCTGGGGGTCGCAACACTGAAGCTTTCTTT. Its translation is CASRPGGRNTEAFF. This chain joins TRBV19 and TRBJ1-1; D is perhaps TRBD1 (5 bases). V lost 6 bases to trimming and J lost 2 bases, with 13 bases between them. Germline V gene lookup returns CDR1 LNHDA and CDR2 SQIVND (reference sequence). The CDR3 consists of 14 residues.

V is TRBV19 and J is TRBJ2-7; 10 nucleotides align to TRBD1. The CDR3 runs 16 residues. With 6 bases clipped from V and 5 bases from J, the junction kept 13 bases outside the gene matches. The V gene's germline CDR1 is LNHDA and CDR2 SQIVND (reference sequence). In nucleotides, the CDR3 is TGTGCCAGTAGCCTTGGGTGGACAGGGGGAATCGACGAGCAGTACTTC. It translates to CASSLGWTGGIDEQYF.

V and J are TRBV13 and TRBJ2-2; 7 nucleotides line up with TRBD1. V lost 7 bases, J lost 7 bases, and 6 bases stayed unmatched. Germline CDR1 and CDR2: PRHDT and FYEKMQ (reference sequence). The CDR3 spans 13 residues. DNA for the CDR3: TGTGCCAGCACCGACAGGGTGGTCGGGGAGCTGTTTTTT. Amino acid sequence: CASTDRVVGELFF.

The V and J genes are TRBV29-1 and TRBJ2-5; D call uncertain. V was trimmed by 1 base and J by 1 base, leaving 7 bases between them. CDR1 and CDR2 from the germline V gene are SQVTM and ANQGSEA. CDR3 size: 13 residues. In nucleotides, the CDR3 is TGCAGCGTTGAAGCGAGCCCCCAAGAGACCCAGTACTTC. It translates to CSVEASPQETQYF.

The rearrangement links TRBV10-1 to TRBJ2-4; 14 nucleotides agree with TRBD2. Germline assignment: CDR1 WNHNN and CDR2 SYGVQD (reference sequence). The CDR3 runs 18 residues. V shed 0 bases, J shed 8 bases, and the junction held 9 bases outside the gene matches. CDR3 in amino acids: CASSESVFGTSGRHIQYF. The DNA for the CDR3 is TGCGCCAGCAGTGAGTCCGTTTTCGGGACTAGCGGGAGACACATTCAGTACTTC.

The chain uses TRBV7-9 and TRBJ2-7; 10 positions match TRBD2. The CDR3 covers 15 residues. The trim removed 4 bases at V and 0 bases at J, leaving 3 bases unmatched. The V gene's germline CDR1 is SEHNR and CDR2 FQNEAQ (reference sequence). This chain's CDR3 is CASSSAGGSSYEQYF. The CDR3 DNA sequence: TGTGCCAGCAGCTCAGCGGGAGGGAGCTCCTACGAGCAGTACTTC.

The V and J genes are TRBV9 and TRBJ1-2; D is unresolved. Trimming cost V 4 bases and J 8 bases, with 15 bases left between them. The CDR3 has 13 amino acids. From germline, CDR1 is SGDLS and CDR2 YYNGEE. DNA for the CDR3: TGTGCCAGCAGCCTTGGGTTTTTGGGCGGCTACACCTTC. It translates to CASSLGFLGGYTF. Looking up the rest from reference TRBV9 and TRBJ1-2 gives the full variable domain: DSGVTQTPKHLITATGQRVTLRCSPRSGDLSVYWYQQSLDQGLQFLIQYYNGEERAKGNILERFSAQQFPDLHSELNLSSLELGDSALYFCASSLGFLGGYTFGSGTRLTVV.

The rearrangement links TRBV9 to TRBJ2-5, with D possibly TRBD1 on 7 matching bases. CDR3 length: 15 residues. V dropped 4 bases and J dropped 5 bases, with 18 bases sitting between them. Germline CDR1 is SGDLS and CDR2 is YYNGEE. The CDR3 protein is CASSSRQGGRETQYF. Written as DNA, the CDR3 is TGTGCCAGCAGCTCCCGACAGGGAGGCCGGGAGACCCAGTACTTC.

The rearrangement uses TRBV27 and TRBJ2-7; 10 bases are a match to TRBD2. Germline values: CDR1 MNHEY, CDR2 SMNVEV (reference sequence). The CDR3 is 14 residues long. The V and J ends lost 5 bases and 5 bases, in that order; junction bases with no gene match: 6. CDR3 region: CASSPLAGVNEQYF. CDR3 in DNA: TGTGCCAGCAGTCCGCTAGCGGGAGTAAACGAGCAGTACTTC.

V and J are TRBV5-4 and TRBJ2-1; D gene unclear. The CDR3 sequence is 11 residues long. The germline V gene encodes CDR1 SGHNT and CDR2 YYREEE (reference sequence). V dropped 1 base and J dropped 8 bases, with 4 bases sitting between them. The CDR3 here is CASSLTYEQFF. CDR3 in DNA: TGTGCCAGCAGCTTGACTTATGAGCAGTTCTTC.

This chain uses TRBV28 with TRBJ2-1; 11 bases line up with TRBD2. CDR3 length equals 14 residues. J gave up 10 bases and V 7 bases, and 9 bases lay outside the gene matches. Germline lookup yields CDR1 MDHEN and CDR2 SYDVKM. CDR3: CASNRLAGPREQFF. CDR3 sequence (DNA): TGTGCCAGCAATCGACTAGCGGGACCGAGGGAGCAGTTCTTC.

CDR3 DNA: TGCGCCAGCAGCCAAGATCCGGGAGGGCCGGGAGAGACCCAGTACTTC. Protein sequence: CASSQDPGGPGETQYF. The chain joins TRBV4-3 to TRBJ2-5; 8 bases are a match to TRBD2. Germline CDR1 LGHNA, CDR2 YSLEER. Trimming removed 0 bases from V and 4 bases from J; junction bases left unmatched: 7. This CDR3 is built from 16 residues.